This T cell receptor (beta chain) was observed in a study of cytomegalovirus exposure and HLA in healthy donors (dated by TCRdb to about 2017). Looking at the study overall: In an earlier analysis of some 610 of the donors, 250 to 300 Gb of sequence data and some 100 million unique TCR beta sequences from about 190 million T cells were reported. The study aimed to test whether cataloging public T cell receptors could reveal signatures of past pathogen exposure. To decide whether each TCR beta V gene segment behaved as functional or pseudogenic, an earlier analysis of some 580 of the donors relied on high-throughput TCR beta sequencing. About 300 gigabases of sequencing data and roughly 80 million unique TCR sequences made up an early release that covered approximately 650 HLA-typed donors. Rather than using new phenotypic data, the later analysis identified candidate immune exposures from TCR beta sequences and from how often those sequences occurred across donors. Every repertoire in the discovery cohort had been generated on one and the same sequencing platform. The study combined high-throughput TCR immunosequencing, statistical association of individual TCRs with disease status, and machine learning to predict cytomegalovirus infection status. To study patterns of TCR occurrence, a later analysis re-analyzed previously published TCR beta repertoires from hundreds of donors and added high-resolution HLA genotyping. A later genetic analysis used genome-wide SNP genotypes for 398 of the 666 donors, treating that subset as a discovery cohort. Among 398 genotyped donors of the cohort, an average of around 240,000 unique TCR beta nucleotide sequences were sequenced per donor, around 20% of them non-productive. Alongside the repertoire data, information on donor age, sex, ethnicity and CMV serostatus was compiled. The number of typed donors differed by locus: about 620-640 for A, B, C, DRB1 and DQB1; approximately 540 for DQA1; 606 for DPA1; and some 430 for DPB1. Class I and class II HLA loci were covered by the typing at four-digit resolution. Five DR-DQ haplotypes were handled as single units for association and clustering, since linkage in the cohort was strong. Of the 300 to 500 genotyped donors, 75% to 85% were placed in the genetic ancestry cluster associated with self-reported Caucasian donors. The study profiled the T cell repertoires of hundreds of subjects by immunosequencing and related them to cytomegalovirus serostatus. In addition to the first cohort of 666 subjects, a separate validation cohort of 130 or so different subjects was used. Study-wide conclusions, independent of this receptor: HLA typing was unavailable for some donors at each locus, so association tests used only the typed subset. A further reported finding was that TCR beta sequences accurately predicted the HLA-A and HLA-B alleles for most subjects in the first cohort. According to the authors, the approach could potentially be generalized to other disease states and immunological phenotypes. A group of highly shared sequence variants was considered likely to be a technical artifact of the sequencing pipeline. In a later analysis, TCR association rates were found to vary across HLA loci, with the most associated TCRs seen for DRB1 alleles and the fewest for HLA-C alleles. Compared with equally common non-associated chains, HLA-associated TCR beta chains in a later analysis were more clonally expanded and had lower generation probabilities. Compared with the 666-donor mean, donors in an Asian-associated ancestry cluster had fewer N-insertions in productive TCRs, according to a later genetic analysis. The presence/absence analyses assumed that sequencing depth was roughly uniform across donors, and that assumption may not be true. Because counts were too low, about 18 rarely observed V segments, including chromosome 9 orphons, were excluded from the earlier analysis of fewer than 650 of the donors. CMV serostatus was the only immune exposure information available for the cohort. The study gave a list of 150 to 200 TCR beta chains associated with cytomegalovirus. The classifier was reported to diagnose cytomegalovirus status with high specificity and sensitivity in both the original cohort and the validation cohort. In a later genetic analysis, a missense DCLRE1C variant was associated with V-gene and J-gene trimming of TCR beta chains, and the association was replicated in an independent cohort. Several of the top co-occurrence clusters appeared to be linked to parvovirus B19, influenza, CMV and Epstein-Barr virus, according to a later analysis. When HLA alleles, especially DR and DQ, strongly co-occurred, attributing TCR associations to individual alleles was difficult. Some IMGT-functional V segments, including TRBV6-2 and TRBV6-3, could not be told apart with the 87-base-pair reads, so those segments were excluded. At a false discovery rate of 0.05, a later analysis linked 15,000 to 20,000 TCR beta sequences to specific HLA alleles. The cohort was sequenced for TCR beta chains only, and without alpha or paired-chain data the features that could be detected were limited. A few of the identified cytomegalovirus-associated TCR beta chains were confirmed in vitro to be specific for cytomegalovirus antigens. In a later analysis, most CMV-associated TCR beta chains were found to appear HLA-restricted, with HLA associations seemingly driven largely by CMV exposure. Correlated functional status among segregating V segments might be attributable to linkage disequilibrium, but an unknown experimental factor could not be ruled out. Across donors, most TCR sequences were observed very rarely, whereas some public TCRs were present in many individuals. Broadly in line with IMGT annotations, most TCR beta V segments showed up in productive rearrangements about 87% or about 30% of the time in an earlier analysis of about 500 of the donors.

On this clone itself: The antigen it binds to is not known. Per-nucleotide qualities are absent, and no much larger clonotype sits a single base away.

At the junction V is shortened by 0 bases and J by 1 base; bases outside the gene matches: 4. The CDR3 holds 17 amino acids from the cysteine to the phenylalanine. The only DNA kept is the CDR3, 51 bases in frame from the first base. As encoded in the germline V gene, CDR1 is SGDLS while CDR2 is YYNGEE. The cohort consisted of some 730 healthy bone marrow donors. Cohort members were all nominally healthy when sampled, although unrecorded immune exposures were likely present. The donor was CMV seronegative and was included in the group of hundreds of seronegative cohort members. Each donor provided a peripheral blood sample, and peripheral blood mononuclear cells were used for TCR beta sequencing. The Qiagen DNeasy Blood Extraction Kit was used to extract genomic DNA from the blood cell samples. The library was built by means of the immunoSEQ multiplex PCR assay. For the multiplex PCR, a mixture combining 60 forward primers for TCR Vbeta segments and 13 reverse primers for TCR Jbeta segments was used. Amplification of the CDR3 region of rearranged TCR beta genes was performed with a multiplex PCR assay on genomic DNA. Amplified TCR beta libraries were sequenced as 87-base-pair reads on the Illumina HiSeq System. Turning to the authors' computational methods: A later analysis counted approximately 84 million unique TCR beta chains across the 500 to 850 repertoires, and about 10 million of these chains were shared by at least two donors. Raw reads were error-corrected and collapsed into unique sequences with a nearest-neighbor algorithm that merged closely related sequences to remove PCR and sequencing errors. V, D and J gene segments were assigned by aligning CDR3 sequences to IMGT reference sequences. Each retained sequence needed at least a six-nucleotide match to both a V gene segment and a J gene segment. Rearrangements were called productive when the CDR3 lacked stop codons and stayed in frame with V and J; all others were non-productive. CDR3 was defined according to IMGT convention as the region running from the second conserved V-encoded cysteine to the conserved J-encoded phenylalanine. The earlier analysis of about 610 of the donors excluded sequences that lacked an unambiguous match to a single V gene segment. In an earlier analysis of roughly 500 of the donors, V segments were called functional above 56.7% productive rearrangements and were called segregating when the between-donor standard deviation exceeded 5%. A statistical classification framework was developed to diagnose cytomegalovirus status using the catalog of TCR beta chain sequences. V and J gene assignment, in a later analysis, came from comparing TCR nucleotide sequences with IMGT/GENE-DB human TR gene sequences. A later analysis assigned CDR3 sequences and most-parsimonious VDJ recombination scenarios with the TCRdist pipeline. A later analysis defined each TCR beta chain by its CDR3 amino acid sequence plus V-gene family, and excluded reads lacking a unique V-gene family. As a way to deal with suspected cross-contamination and a sequencing artifact, a later analysis dropped 450 to 600 nucleotide sequences that were highly shared and had low generation probability. For each public chain, a later analysis derived a clonal expansion index from normalized ranks of inferred template counts within each repertoire. In a later analysis, generation probabilities were computed using a VDJ recombination model fitted to out-of-frame rearrangements, and the results were checked against IGoR. In a later analysis, hypergeometric tests were used to score TCR-TCR, TCR-HLA and TCR-CMV co-occurrence, with a repertoire-size bias correction applied to TCR pairs. False discovery rates were estimated in a later analysis by permuting HLA or CMV assignments 20 times. A later analysis grouped co-occurring TCRs with DBSCAN, adding TCRdist sequence similarity when clustering within HLA-allele-positive subsets. For co-occurrence clustering, repertoires with fewer than 30,000 or more than 120,000 public chains were excluded, along with roughly 5 repertoires with anomalous nucleotide sharing. TCRdb took this table from immuneACCESS and kept in-frame rearrangements with V and J called. Such tables lack part of the clones; where checked against another copy, unresolved V genes explain under half of the gap, and the rest is unexplained. V, J and clone size derive from that table, while D and trimming were established from the DNA sequence. Across this sample there are 210,000 or so clones, with 60% to 85% seen only once. The ten largest clones add up to 15% to 19% of the sample.

Sequencing was done on a sample of PBMCs. The origin of this receptor is a man in his forties in good health and CMV-seronegative. Recombination linked TRBV9 to TRBJ2-1; a stretch of 10 junction bases matches TRBD2. This receptor carries the CDR3 CASSVDSGGGSYNEQFF. Here is the DNA: TGTGCCAGCAGCGTAGACAGCGGGGGGGGATCCTACAATGAGCAGTTCTTC.